Here is one TCR beta chain with its context. Its antigen is currently unknown. This specimen comes from a study of T cells expressing NK-cell markers. Study information: Repertoires of TCR beta were obtained from T cells sorted as CD3+CD56+NKG2C+, CD3+CD56+NKG2C- and CD3+CD56-NKG2C+. Study-level findings and limits: In a handful of donors, dominant clonotypes made up about 25-60.1% of CD3+CD56-NKG2C+ cells.

Germline loops: CDR1 LGHDT, CDR2 YNNKEL (reference sequence). CDR3 length: 15 residues. With the 5' RACE reads reprocessed, TCRdb shows one record per CDR3 protein and no DNA. Recorded for this sample: about half a million distinct CDR3 sequences. The chain employs TRBV3-1 and TRBJ1-6; as DNA is missing, the TRBD1 call by TCRdb cannot be tested. The sequence was collected from a woman in her fifties or sixties in good health. Sequencing was performed on blood T cells: a sorted CD56 or NKG2C T cell subset, CD4+ or CD8+ T cells, or bulk PBMC T cells (not recorded which). CDR3 protein: CASTPVWPRDSPLHF.